Below, 8 T cell receptor beta chains from the same sample are listed, as sequenced in a study of T cells after yellow fever vaccination. TCRdb re-analysed the 5' RACE reads in MiXCR, keeping a single row per CDR3 protein. The data contain 300,000 to 400,000 distinct CDR3 sequences, about 12% of them singletons. Specimen: CD4+ T cells sorted from PBMCs, collected 15 days after the yellow fever booster vaccination. These receptors all come from a man between 18 and 29 years old who received the YFV17D yellow fever vaccine.

The table lists this clonotype with many counts. The rearrangement links TRBV5-1 to TRBJ1-1; D ambiguous. Germline CDR1 SGHRS, CDR2 YFSETQ. This CDR3 has 15 residues. V lost 0 bases and J 1 base, leaving 10 bases between the germline ends. CDR3: CASSLVGEGNTEAFF. CDR3 in DNA: TGCGCCAGCAGCTTGGTTGGGGAGGGGAACACTGAAGCTTTCTTT.

This chain connects TRBV20-1 to TRBJ1-5, with D uncertain. Trimming cost V 3 bases and J 2 bases, with 8 bases left between them. Germline V lookup: CDR1 DFQATT, CDR2 SNEGSKA (reference sequence). CDR3 size: 13 residues. The CDR3 spells CSASYSGNQPQHF. Here the CDR3 DNA reads TGCAGTGCTAGCTATTCCGGCAATCAGCCCCAGCATTTT.

This clonotype turned up a few times. The gene calls are TRBV6-5 and TRBJ1-3; D is perhaps TRBD1 (6 bases). The germline gives CDR1 MNHEY, CDR2 SVGAGI. Trimming took 2 bases from V and 6 from J, leaving 11 bases between them. The CDR3 runs to 14 residues. The CDR3 reads CASSYTGQLNTIYF. The CDR3 DNA follows: TGTGCCAGCAGTTACACAGGACAGCTAAACACCATATATTTT.

This rearrangement joins TRBV30 to TRBJ1-1, with a weak D call TRBD1 (6 bases). V gave up 8 bases and J gave up 1 base, with 11 bases separating them. Germline values: CDR1 GTSNPN, CDR2 SVGIG (reference sequence). The CDR3 length is 12 residues. CDR3 sequence (DNA): TGTGCCCAAGGGGGAGGGAACACTGAAGCTTTCTTT. It yields the protein CAQGGGNTEAFF.

This clonotype has a handful of counts. This chain uses TRBV7-3 with TRBJ2-1; a weak D match, TRBD2 (7 bases). Looked up from germline, CDR1 is SGHTA and CDR2 is FQGTGA. CDR3 length: 14 amino acids. Trimming removed 4 bases at V and 8 bases at J, with 15 bases between. The CDR3 DNA is TGTGCCAGCAGCTCCTATGGGGGGGCTGATGAGCAGTTCTTC. Protein product: CASSSYGGADEQFF.

V and J are TRBV5-1 and TRBJ2-7, with D hard to call. The V end was cut by 0 bases, the J end by 0 bases, with 10 bases between. The CDR3 spans 15 residues. Per the germline V gene, CDR1 is SGHRS and CDR2 is YFSETQ. Here the CDR3 DNA reads TGCGCCAGCAGCTTGGGGCGGAGAAGCTCCTACGAGCAGTACTTC. Translating it yields CASSLGRRSSYEQYF. Full variable domain (remainder filled in from reference TRBV5-1 and TRBJ2-7): KAGVTQTPRYLIKTRGQQVTLSCSPISGHRSVSWYQQTPGQGLQFLFEYFSETQRNKGNFPGRFSGRQFSNSRSEMNVSTLELGDSALYLCASSLGRRSSYEQYFGPGTRLTVT.

This clonotype was detected only once. The chain links TRBV4-3 to TRBJ2-1, with TRBD1 matching 7 bases. This CDR3 is 16 amino acids long. Germline V gene data show CDR1 as LGHNA and CDR2 as YSLEER. Germline trimming cut 3 bases from V and 14 bases from J; bases unmatched to any gene: 19. CDR3 sequence reads: CASSQSLRGPPGGEFF. DNA of the CDR3: TGCGCCAGCAGCCAGTCCTTACGGGGCCCCCCAGGGGGAGAGTTCTTC.

This clonotype has more than one count but fewer than ten. The gene calls are TRBV20-1 and TRBJ2-5; D ambiguous. Trimming stripped 1 base from V and 1 base from J, with 7 bases between. The CDR3 sequence is 13 residues long. Germline values: CDR1 DFQATT, CDR2 SNEGSKA (reference sequence). The CDR3 nucleotides read TGCAGTGCTAGAGGTTACTCCCAAGAGACCCAGTACTTC. It encodes CSARGYSQETQYF.